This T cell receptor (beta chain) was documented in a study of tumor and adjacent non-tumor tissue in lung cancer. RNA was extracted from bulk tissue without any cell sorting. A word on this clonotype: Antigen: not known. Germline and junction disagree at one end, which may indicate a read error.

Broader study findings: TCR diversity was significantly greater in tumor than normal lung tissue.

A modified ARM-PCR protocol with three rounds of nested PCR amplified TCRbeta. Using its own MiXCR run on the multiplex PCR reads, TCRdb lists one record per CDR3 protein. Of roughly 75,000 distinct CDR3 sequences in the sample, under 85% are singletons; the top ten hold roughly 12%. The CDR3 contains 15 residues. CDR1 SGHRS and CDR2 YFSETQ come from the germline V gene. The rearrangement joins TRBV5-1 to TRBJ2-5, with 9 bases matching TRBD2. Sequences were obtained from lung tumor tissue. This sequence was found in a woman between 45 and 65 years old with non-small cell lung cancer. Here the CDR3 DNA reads TGCGCCATCAGCTTGTCAGCGGGAGGTTCTGAGACCCAGTACTTC. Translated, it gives CAISLSAGGSETQYF.